Shown below are 12 T cell receptor beta chains from a single sample sequenced in a study of T cells after yellow fever vaccination. TCRdb passed the 5' RACE reads through MiXCR, listing each CDR3 protein once. This table has around 140,000 distinct CDR3 sequences, roughly 8% appearing once. The sample in question was CD4+ T cells sorted from PBMCs, obtained 5 days after the yellow fever booster vaccination. Source of these receptors: a man in his thirties or forties who received the YFV17D yellow fever vaccine.

This clonotype was seen ten or more times. The chain has TRBV28 and TRBJ1-2, with 8 bases aligning to TRBD1. The CDR3 is 13 amino acids. J lost 4 bases, V lost 7 bases, and 5 bases had no gene match. CDR1 and CDR2 from the germline V gene are MDHEN and SYDVKM. CDR3 region: CASTVGTGYGYTF. The CDR3 DNA is TGTGCCAGCACGGTGGGGACAGGCTATGGCTACACCTTC.

The count of this clonotype is one. A read error may explain this, as a much larger clone is one base away. The rearrangement uses TRBV20-1 and TRBJ1-5; D is undetermined. CDR3 length equals 15 residues. The germline V gene encodes CDR1 DFQATT and CDR2 SNEGSKA (reference sequence). CDR3 sequence: CSARDSGRSKQPQHF. CDR3 in DNA: TGCAGTGCTAGAGATTCCGGAAGAAGCAAACAGCCCCAGCATTTT.

There are many counts of this clonotype. The V call is TRBV5-5, the J call TRBJ2-3; 9 bases line up with TRBD2. This CDR3 has 15 residues. Germline assignment: CDR1 SGHKS and CDR2 YYEKEE (reference sequence). After removal of 4 bases from V and 4 bases from J, the junction contained 7 bases not matched to a gene. The DNA for the CDR3 is TGTGCCAGCAGCCGGGGGAGCGGGAGGTCAGATACGCAGTATTTT. As protein: CASSRGSGRSDTQYF.

Details on this clonotype: A much larger clonotype is one base distant, so this may be a read error. The rearrangement uses TRBV7-2 and TRBJ2-7; D may match TRBD1 or TRBD2 (6 bases each). The CDR3 runs 14 residues. The germline V gene encodes CDR1 SGHTA and CDR2 FQGNSA. Trimming removed 5 bases at V and 3 bases at J, with 14 bases between. The CDR3 sequence: CASSIGGLNYEQYF. For the CDR3, the DNA is TGTGCCAGCAGCATAGGGGGACTGAACTACGAGCAGTACTTC. Based on the CDR3 plus reference TRBV7-2 and TRBJ2-7, the full variable domain is GAGVSQSPSNKVTEKGKDVELRCDPISGHTALYWYRQSLGQGLEFLIYFQGNSAPDKSGLPSDRFSAERTGGSVSTLTIQRTQQEDSAVYLCASSIGGLNYEQYFGPGTRLTVT.

This clonotype was detected many times. The chain couples TRBV6-1 to TRBJ2-7, with 10 nucleotides matching TRBD1. V was clipped by 6 bases and J by 6 bases; unmatched bases: 8. The CDR3 spans 14 residues. In germline, CDR1 is MNHNS, CDR2 SASEGT. As DNA, the CDR3 is TGTGCCAGCAGGCGACAGGGGGCTACCGGCGAGCAGTACTTC. Encoded protein: CASRRQGATGEQYF.

This clonotype was found many times. V usage is TRBV12-3 or TRBV12-4 and J usage is TRBJ2-1; 8 bases are shared with TRBD2. V shed 5 bases, J shed 2 bases, and the junction held 8 bases outside the gene matches. The length of the CDR3 is 16 residues. Here the CDR3 DNA reads TGTGCCAGCAGTCTTGGACTAGCCGACACCTACAATGAGCAGTTCTTC. This gives the protein CASSLGLADTYNEQFF.

The table lists this clonotype with many counts. The gene calls are TRBV7-2 and TRBJ2-1, with 12 bases aligning to TRBD2. V gave up 0 bases and J gave up 8 bases; unmatched junction bases: 2. Looked up from germline, CDR1 is SGHTA and CDR2 is FQGNSA. CDR3 length: 15 amino acids. The CDR3 loop is CASSLARLAGDEQFF. CDR3 sequence (DNA): TGTGCCAGCAGCTTAGCCCGACTAGCGGGGGATGAGCAGTTCTTC.

In its sample, this clonotype was seen many times. This sequence joins TRBV14 and TRBJ1-1; weak D call: TRBD1 (5 bases). Germline V gives CDR1 SGHDN, CDR2 FVKESK. The CDR3 totals 18 residues. V lost 1 base and J 2 bases, leaving 20 bases between the germline ends. CDR3 sequence: CASSQAEGHLITNTEAFF. CDR3 DNA sequence: TGTGCCAGCAGCCAAGCGGAAGGACATCTGATAACTAACACTGAAGCTTTCTTT.

This clonotype occurred many times. V is TRBV20-1 and J is TRBJ2-5; unclear D gene. The CDR3 extends over 12 amino acids. Germline V CDR1 and CDR2: DFQATT, SNEGSKA (reference sequence). V was trimmed by 4 bases and J by 5 bases, leaving 11 bases between them. The CDR3 region is CSAKRAVETQYF. For the CDR3, the DNA is TGCAGTGCTAAACGCGCGGTGGAGACCCAGTACTTC.

The sample holds many counts of this clonotype. The V gene is TRBV10-3, the J gene TRBJ2-5; D not resolved. V was shortened by 10 bases and J by 8 bases, with 14 bases between the two germline ends. From germline, CDR1 is ENHRY and CDR2 SYGVKD. The CDR3 runs to 11 residues. The CDR3 sequence is CATSSSYTQYF. CDR3 DNA: TGTGCCACCTCCTCTTCATACACCCAGTACTTC.

This clonotype was detected ten times or more. The chain has TRBV7-2 and TRBJ2-5, with D maybe TRBD2 (5 bases). Trimming shortened V by 4 bases and J by 5 bases, and 14 bases separated the two germline ends. CDR3 size: 14 residues. Germline V CDR1 and CDR2: SGHTA, FQGNSA. The CDR3 region is CASSSIWGEETQYF. CDR3 nucleotides: TGTGCCAGCAGCTCGATTTGGGGAGAGGAGACCCAGTACTTC.

This clonotype was detected many times. The chain is built from TRBV6-5 and TRBJ1-4; maybe TRBD1 (6 bases). With 2 bases removed from V and 7 bases from J, the gap between germline ends came to 17 bases. Germline CDR1 MNHEY, CDR2 SVGAGI. CDR3 length: 16 residues. For the CDR3, the DNA is TGTGCCAGCAGTTACACACAGGGTACCGGAGGTGAAAAACTGTTTTTT. Translation gives CASSYTQGTGGEKLFF.